This T cell receptor beta chain was obtained from a study of T cell changes during pregnancy in multiple sclerosis. V was cut by 0 bases and J by 4 bases, with 11 bases left in between. This CDR3 contains 14 residues. In germline, CDR1 is SGDLS, CDR2 YYNGEE. Generated by immunoSEQ multiplex PCR, the TCRdb table keeps only in-frame clones and is missing some. The profile covers around 20,000 clones, with approximately 88% appearing a single time and 4.5% to 7% taken by the ten largest. The receptor comes from a female donor in good health, enrolled as a control in a pregnancy study. Sample: CD8+ T cells from peripheral blood mononuclear cells, taken after pregnancy. The chain employs TRBV9 and TRBJ2-7; maybe TRBD1 (6 bases). DNA for the CDR3: TGTGCCAGCAGCGTAGGGCTGGGGGCGTACGAGCAGTACTTC. Translation: CASSVGLGAYEQYF.